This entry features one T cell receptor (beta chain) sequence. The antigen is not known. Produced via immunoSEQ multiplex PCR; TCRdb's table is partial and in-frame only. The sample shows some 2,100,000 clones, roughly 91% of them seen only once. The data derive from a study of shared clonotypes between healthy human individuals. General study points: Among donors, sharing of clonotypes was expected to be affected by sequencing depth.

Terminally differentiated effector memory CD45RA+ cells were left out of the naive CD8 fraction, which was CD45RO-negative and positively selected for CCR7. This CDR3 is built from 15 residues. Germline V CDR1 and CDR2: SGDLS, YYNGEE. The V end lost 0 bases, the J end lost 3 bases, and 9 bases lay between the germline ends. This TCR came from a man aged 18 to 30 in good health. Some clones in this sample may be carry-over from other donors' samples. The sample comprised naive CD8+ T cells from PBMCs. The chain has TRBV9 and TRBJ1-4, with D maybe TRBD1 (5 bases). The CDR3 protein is CASSVDRGANEKLFF. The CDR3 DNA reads TGTGCCAGCAGCGTAGATAGGGGAGCTAATGAAAAACTGTTTTTT. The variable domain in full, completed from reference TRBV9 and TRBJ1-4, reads DSGVTQTPKHLITATGQRVTLRCSPRSGDLSVYWYQQSLDQGLQFLIQYYNGEERAKGNILERFSAQQFPDLHSELNLSSLELGDSALYFCASSVDRGANEKLFFGSGTQLSVL.